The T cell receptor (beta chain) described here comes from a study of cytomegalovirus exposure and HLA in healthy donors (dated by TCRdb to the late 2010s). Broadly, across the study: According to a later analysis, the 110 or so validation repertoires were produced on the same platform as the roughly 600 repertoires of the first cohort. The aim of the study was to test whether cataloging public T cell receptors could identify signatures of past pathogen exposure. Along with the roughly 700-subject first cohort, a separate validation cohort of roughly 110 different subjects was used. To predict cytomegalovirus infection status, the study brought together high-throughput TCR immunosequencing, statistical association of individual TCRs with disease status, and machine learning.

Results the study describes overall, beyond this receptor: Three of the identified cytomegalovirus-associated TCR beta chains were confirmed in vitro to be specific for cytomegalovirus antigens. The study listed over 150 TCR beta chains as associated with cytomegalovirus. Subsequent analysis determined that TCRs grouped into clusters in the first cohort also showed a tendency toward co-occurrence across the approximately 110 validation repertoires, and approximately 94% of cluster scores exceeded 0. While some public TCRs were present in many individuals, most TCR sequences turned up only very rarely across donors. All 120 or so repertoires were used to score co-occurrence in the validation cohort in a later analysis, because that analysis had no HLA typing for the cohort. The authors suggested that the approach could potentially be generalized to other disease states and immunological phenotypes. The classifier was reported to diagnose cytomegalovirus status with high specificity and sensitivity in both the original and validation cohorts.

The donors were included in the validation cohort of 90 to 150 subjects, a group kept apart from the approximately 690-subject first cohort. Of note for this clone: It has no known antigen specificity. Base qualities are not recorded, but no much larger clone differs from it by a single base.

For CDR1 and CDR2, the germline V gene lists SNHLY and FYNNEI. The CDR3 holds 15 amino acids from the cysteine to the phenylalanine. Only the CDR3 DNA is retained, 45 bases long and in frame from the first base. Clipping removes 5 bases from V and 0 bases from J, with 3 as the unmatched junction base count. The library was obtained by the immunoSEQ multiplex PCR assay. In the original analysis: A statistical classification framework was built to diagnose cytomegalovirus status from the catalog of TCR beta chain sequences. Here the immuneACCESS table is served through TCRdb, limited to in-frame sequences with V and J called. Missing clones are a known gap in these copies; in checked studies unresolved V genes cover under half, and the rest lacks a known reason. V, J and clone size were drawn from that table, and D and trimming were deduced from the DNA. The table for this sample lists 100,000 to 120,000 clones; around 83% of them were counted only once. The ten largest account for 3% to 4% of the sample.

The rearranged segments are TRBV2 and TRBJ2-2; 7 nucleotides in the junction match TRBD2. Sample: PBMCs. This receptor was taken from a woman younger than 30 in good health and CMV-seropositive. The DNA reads TGTGCCAGCAGTTCCGGGACTACGAACACCGGGGAGCTGTTTTTT. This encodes CASSSGTTNTGELFF.